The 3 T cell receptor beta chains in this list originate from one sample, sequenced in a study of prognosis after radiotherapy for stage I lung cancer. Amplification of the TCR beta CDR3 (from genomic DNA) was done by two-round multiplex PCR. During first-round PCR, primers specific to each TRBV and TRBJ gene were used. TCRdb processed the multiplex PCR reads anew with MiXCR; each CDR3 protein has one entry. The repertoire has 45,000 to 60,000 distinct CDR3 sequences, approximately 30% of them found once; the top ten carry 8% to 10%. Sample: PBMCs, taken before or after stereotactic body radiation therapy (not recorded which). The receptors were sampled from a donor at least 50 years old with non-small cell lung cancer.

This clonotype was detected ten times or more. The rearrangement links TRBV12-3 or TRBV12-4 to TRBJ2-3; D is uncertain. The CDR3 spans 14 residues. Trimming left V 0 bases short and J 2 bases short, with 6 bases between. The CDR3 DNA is TGTGCCAGCAGTTTAGCGCTACACACAGATACGCAGTATTTT. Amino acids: CASSLALHTDTQYF.

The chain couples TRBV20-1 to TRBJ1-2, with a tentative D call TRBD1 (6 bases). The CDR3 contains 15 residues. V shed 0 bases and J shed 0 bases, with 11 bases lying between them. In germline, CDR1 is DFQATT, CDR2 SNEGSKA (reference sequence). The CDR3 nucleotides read TGCAGTGCTAGAGATTTCGGGACATCTAACTATGGCTACACCTTC. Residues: CSARDFGTSNYGYTF.

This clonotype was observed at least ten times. The chain's CDR3 is CASSPTLNTEAFF. The DNA of the CDR3 is TGTGCCAGCAGTCCCACACTGAACACTGAAGCTTTCTTT. The chain recombines TRBV12-3 or TRBV12-4 with TRBJ1-1; D call uncertain. Trimming removed 5 bases from V and 0 bases from J, with 7 bases in between. The CDR3 runs to 13 residues.